The rows below give T cell receptor beta chains drawn from one sample of a study of cytomegalovirus exposure and HLA in healthy donors. TCRdb's table, derived via immunoSEQ multiplex PCR, lists solely in-frame clones and lacks some. The table has 200,000 to 250,000 clones, around 79% seen once; the top ten hold around 1.8%. The sample taken for sequencing was PBMCs. The receptors come from a man between 18 and 29 years old in good health and CMV-seronegative. CDR3s include the opening cysteine and the closing phenylalanine or tryptophan. The order of the fields is J gene, CDR3 length, D gene, clone size, V gene, CDR3 DNA, CDR3 protein. D genes are given only for firm matches. Clone size, where shown, is once, few, many, or a class for clones that have expanded.

>TRBJ2-1|14|-|few|TRBV18
TGTGCCAGTAAACGCGAGGCCAGGGTCGATGAGCAGTTCTTC
CASKREARVDEQFF
>TRBJ1-1|14|-|-|TRBV6-1
TGTGCCAGCAGTGAAGGGCGGGTGAACACTGAAGCTTTCTTT
CASSEGRVNTEAFF
>TRBJ2-1|15|TRBD1|-|TRBV18
TGTGCCAGCTCAGGACAGGGGGGAACCTACAATGAGCAGTTCTTC
CASSGQGGTYNEQFF
>TRBJ2-2|14|-|-|TRBV27
TGTGCCAGCAGTCCACGTGAGGACACCGGGGAGCTGTTTTTT
CASSPREDTGELFF
>TRBJ2-5|14|-|-|TRBV10-3
TGTGCCATCAGTGAGACAGAACGAGCAGGGACCCAGTACTTC
CAISETERAGTQYF
>TRBJ2-5|12|-|-|TRBV11-2
TGTGCCAGCAGCCCAGTCAGGGAGACCCAGTACTTC
CASSPVRETQYF
>TRBJ2-3|15|TRBD1|once|TRBV7-3
TGTGCCAGCAGCTTAAAGACAGGGCTAGGCGATACGCAGTATTTT
CASSLKTGLGDTQYF
>TRBJ1-1|15|-|-|TRBV9
TGTGCCAGCAGCGTAGGGATGGGGGGGCTGGCTGAAGCTTTCTTT
CASSVGMGGLAEAFF
>TRBJ2-1|18|TRBD2|-|TRBV13
TGTGCCAGCAGCCACGGACTAGCGGCCTCCAGCTCCTACAATGAGCAGTTCTTC
CASSHGLAASSSYNEQFF
>TRBJ2-7|13|-|-|TRBV11-2
TGTGCCAGCAGCTTAGGTAATAGCTACGAGCAGTACTTC
CASSLGNSYEQYF
>TRBJ2-3|14|-|few|TRBV19
TGTGCCAGTAGTCCCGGGGGGCTGCCGGATACGCAGTATTTT
CASSPGGLPDTQYF
>TRBJ1-6|13|-|few|TRBV6-6
TGTGCCAGCACCGAGCAGGGCACTTCACCCCTCCACTTT
CASTEQGTSPLHF
>TRBJ1-4|18|-|-|TRBV11-1
TGTGCCAGCAGCCACCGGACAGCCATCCTGAGCGAAAATGAAAAACTGTTTTTT
CASSHRTAILSENEKLFF
>TRBJ2-7|16|TRBD1|-|TRBV4-3
TGCGCCAGCAGCCGCCATCCGGGACAGGGTTCCTACGAGCAGTACTTC
CASSRHPGQGSYEQYF
>TRBJ2-3|14|TRBD2|-|TRBV28
TGTGCCAGCAGTCAACCGGGACTAGAGGATACGCAGTATTTT
CASSQPGLEDTQYF
>TRBJ2-7|14|-|-|TRBV27
TGTGCCAGCAGTCCCCGGACAAGGCTCTACGAGCAGTACTTC
CASSPRTRLYEQYF
>TRBJ2-3|17|TRBD2|-|TRBV5-1
TGCGCCAGCAGCAAGGGCTCTAGCGGGGTGATCACAGATACGCAGTATTTT
CASSKGSSGVITDTQYF
>TRBJ2-7|14|-|-|TRBV2
TGTGCCAGCAGTGAAGGGGGGCCAGATTACGAGCAGTACTTC
CASSEGGPDYEQYF
>TRBJ2-2|15|-|-|TRBV7-6
TGTGCCAGCAGCTTAGCGCCGGCAGGGACCGGGGAGCTGTTTTTT
CASSLAPAGTGELFF
>TRBJ1-1|16|-|-|TRBV7-6
TGTGCCAGCAGCGAATTAACAGCGGTAAAGACCCCGGAAGCTTTCTTT
CASSELTAVKTPEAFF
>TRBJ2-7|17|TRBD1|-|TRBV7-8
TGTGCCAGCAGCTCAGGCGGGGGACAGGGACGCACCTACGAGCAGTACTTC
CASSSGGGQGRTYEQYF
>TRBJ2-7|16|-|-|TRBV5-8
TGTGCCAGCAGCCCGGGGTACCCGGGAGCTTCCGGGGAGCAGTACTTC
CASSPGYPGASGEQYF
>TRBJ1-1|13|-|-|TRBV29-1
TGCAGCGCCGACAGGACGGATAACACTGAAGCTTTCTTT
CSADRTDNTEAFF
>TRBJ2-5|16|TRBD1|-|TRBV7-2
TGTGCCAGCAGCTTAACCCGGGACAGGGGCGGGGAGACCCAGTACTTC
CASSLTRDRGGETQYF
>TRBJ2-7|13|-|few|TRBV6-6
TGTGCCAGCAGTCAAAGGACAGTCGGCGAGCAGTACTTC
CASSQRTVGEQYF
>TRBJ2-2|16|TRBD1|-|TRBV7-3
TGTGCCAGCAGCTCGAGCGGGACAGGGAGGACCGGGGAGCTGTTTTTT
CASSSSGTGRTGELFF
>TRBJ2-3|17|TRBD2|-|TRBV4-2
TGTGCCAGCAGCCAAGGTGCGGGAGAAGTTCTGACAGATACGCAGTATTTT
CASSQGAGEVLTDTQYF
>TRBJ2-5|14|TRBD2|few|TRBV5-6
TGTGCCAGCAGCCCTGAGCGGGAAACGGAGACCCAGTACTTC
CASSPERETETQYF
>TRBJ2-1|12|-|-|TRBV29-1
TGCAGCGTTGAAGAGAGTTACAATGAGCAGTTCTTC
CSVEESYNEQFF
>TRBJ1-1|16|TRBD1|few|TRBV5-6
TGTGCCAGCAGCTACTACAGGCCCCAGGGGGAAACTGAAGCTTTCTTT
CASSYYRPQGETEAFF
>TRBJ1-3|15|-|-|TRBV6-6
TGTGCCAGCACCGATTGGGGCAGCTCTGGAAACACCATATATTTT
CASTDWGSSGNTIYF
>TRBJ1-4|17|TRBD1|-|TRBV5-6
TGTGCCAGCAGCTTGGGCTTCTTAGGGGGCCGTAATGAAAAACTGTTTTTT
CASSLGFLGGRNEKLFF
>TRBJ2-7|16|TRBD1|-|TRBV7-2
TGTGCCAGCAGGCGTTCCGGGACAGGGCCCACCTACGAGCAGTACTTC
CASRRSGTGPTYEQYF
>TRBJ2-5|14|TRBD1|-|TRBV18
TGTGCCAGCTCACAGACACAGGGGTCGGAGACCCAGTACTTC
CASSQTQGSETQYF
>TRBJ2-5|14|-|-|TRBV9
TGTGCCAGCAGCGTCGGAGGAGCCCAAGAGACCCAGTACTTC
CASSVGGAQETQYF
>TRBJ1-1|14|-|-|TRBV7-6
TGTGCCAGCAGCCTATTAACGGTGAACACTGAAGCTTTCTTT
CASSLLTVNTEAFF
>TRBJ2-1|15|-|-|TRBV19
TGTGCCAGTAGGGGTTTAGCCATCTCCTACAATGAGCAGTTCTTC
CASRGLAISYNEQFF
>TRBJ2-7|13|TRBD2|few|TRBV9
TGTGCCAGCAGCTCCATGGGGAGGGACGAGCAGTACTTC
CASSSMGRDEQYF
>TRBJ2-7|14|TRBD2|-|TRBV7-2
TGTGCCAGCAGCCAACTAGCGGACTCCTACGAGCAGTACTTC
CASSQLADSYEQYF
>TRBJ2-7|15|-|-|TRBV7-9
TGTGCCAGCAGCTTACCGGGGGTCATTCACTACGAGCAGTACTTC
CASSLPGVIHYEQYF
>TRBJ1-4|12|-|once|TRBV10-3
TGTGCCATCAGTGAGTCGGCGGGGACACTGTTTTTT
CAISESAGTLFF
>TRBJ2-7|12|-|-|TRBV30
TGTGCCTGGGGGGGGACCCTCTACGAGCAGTACTTC
CAWGGTLYEQYF
>TRBJ1-1|14|-|-|TRBV21-1
TGTGCCAGCAGCTTACAGGGGTTGAACACTGAAGCTTTCTTT
CASSLQGLNTEAFF
>TRBJ2-7|15|TRBD1|-|TRBV2
TGTGCCAGCAGTGAAGGTGGGACAGACTCCTACGAGCAGTACTTC
CASSEGGTDSYEQYF
>TRBJ2-7|17|-|-|TRBV5-1
TGCGCCAGCAGCTTGGCCTCGGCCAGGGGTGCTCCCTACGAGCAGTACTTC
CASSLASARGAPYEQYF
>TRBJ2-6|17|-|-|TRBV19
TGTGCCAGTAGCACTTTGACAACAAGCTCTGGGGCCAACGTCCTGACTTTC
CASSTLTTSSGANVLTF
>TRBJ2-7|12|-|-|TRBV30
TGTGCCTGGAGTGTAGATCCGGTCGAGCAGTACTTC
CAWSVDPVEQYF
>TRBJ2-3|16|-|once|TRBV19
TGTGCCAGTAGTCGGGGTTTGGGCGGGGGCACAGATACGCAGTATTTT
CASSRGLGGGTDTQYF
>TRBJ1-4|15|-|-|TRBV30
TGTGCCTGGAGTGTACAGAGGAGGAGTAATGAAAAACTGTTTTTT
CAWSVQRRSNEKLFF
>TRBJ1-5|15|-|-|TRBV30
TGTGCCTGGAGGCCCAGGGGCCTCAGCAATCAGCCCCAGCATTTT
CAWRPRGLSNQPQHF
>TRBJ2-5|14|-|-|TRBV7-9
TGTGCCAGCAGCTCCCAGGGGTTGGGGGAGACCCAGTACTTC
CASSSQGLGETQYF
>TRBJ2-2|15|-|-|TRBV28
TGTGCCAGCAGTGTTCCGGGACTCCTCACCGGGGAGCTGTTTTTT
CASSVPGLLTGELFF
>TRBJ2-2|16|TRBD2|few|TRBV7-8
TGTGCCAGCAGAGTAGCGGGGGGGGTGGGTACCGGGGAGCTGTTTTTT
CASRVAGGVGTGELFF
>TRBJ2-3|14|-|-|TRBV6-4
TGTGCCAGCAGTGAGGACATGGCTACAGATACGCAGTATTTT
CASSEDMATDTQYF
>TRBJ1-4|14|TRBD1|-|TRBV19
TGTGCCAGCTTCGGACAGGGCTTACATCAAAAACTGTTTTTT
CASFGQGLHQKLFF
>TRBJ1-6|19|TRBD1|-|TRBV7-9
TGTGCCAGCAGCTCCGGGTGGGACAGGGAGGAAGGCTATAATTCACCCCTCCACTTT
CASSSGWDREEGYNSPLHF
>TRBJ2-4|16|-|-|TRBV19
TGTGCCAGTAGTATCCGGTGGAGGGTAGCCAAAAACATTCAGTACTTC
CASSIRWRVAKNIQYF
>TRBJ2-7|15|TRBD1|-|TRBV27
TGTGCCAGCAGTTTGGAGGCAGGGGGAACCTACGAGCAGTACTTC
CASSLEAGGTYEQYF
>TRBJ1-1|18|-|-|TRBV30
TGTGCCTGGAGTCCACGGTGGGCGACCCGCGGGGGGAACACTGAAGCTTTCTTT
CAWSPRWATRGGNTEAFF
>TRBJ1-4|15|TRBD1|-|TRBV4-3
TGCGCCAGCAGCCGCATGACAGGGGTATCCGAAAAACTGTTTTTT
CASSRMTGVSEKLFF